The 28 T cell receptor beta chains in this list originate from one sample, sequenced in a study of tissue T cells after allogeneic stem cell transplantation. The method was immunoSEQ multiplex PCR; TCRdb's version includes in-frame clones alone and lacks a portion of them. Of about 3,500 clones detected, roughly half appear once; the ten largest clones hold about 20%. Time point described: mouse harvest day 14 after allogeneic transplant. The graft held 10^6 splenic CD5+ T cells and 10^7 T-cell-depleted bone marrow cells. Sequences were obtained from gut tissue. The receptors originated from a female BALB/c mouse given C57BL/6 T cells with graft-versus-host disease after an allogeneic hematopoietic cell transplant.

A word on this clone: Here the gene names and germline are mouse. The read finishes 1 residue shy of the CDR3 end, and the germline J gene is used to complete it. This rearrangement joins TRBV26 to TRBJ1-2; no clear D. This CDR3 contains 13 residues. Germline values: CDR1 KGHPV, CDR2 FQNQEV (reference sequence). With 3 bases removed from V and 0 bases from J, the gap between germline ends came to 5 bases. CDR3 bases read: TGTGCCAGCAGTCTTCATCCAAACTCCGACTACACC. Protein sequence: CASSLHPNSDYT. The full CDR3 is CASSLHPNSDYTF.

With regard to this clone: Gene names denote mouse genes. The CDR3 loop reads CASSPGTGRGTEVFF. The CDR3 bases that were read are TGTGCCAGCAGTCCCGGGACAGGGAGGGGCACAGAAGTCTTC. The rearrangement uses TRBV22 and TRBJ1-1; TRBD1 is the table's D call and was not checked against the DNA. The read is 1 residue too short to cover the CDR3 end, so that end is filled in from the germline J gene. TRBV22 counts as a pseudogene. The CDR3 loop spans 15 amino acids.

This clone was seen a handful of times. The germline and genes are mouse ones. Read sequence stops 1 residue before the CDR3 end, and the germline J gene provides the missing end. The rearrangement links TRBV26 to TRBJ2-4, with unresolved D. CDR1 is KGHPV and CDR2 is FQNQEV in the germline V gene (reference sequence). With 1 base removed from V and 0 bases from J, the gap between germline ends came to 8 bases. The CDR3 totals 15 residues. The CDR3: CASSLWLESQNTLYF. Incomplete CDR3 DNA: TGTGCCAGCAGTCTGTGGCTGGAAAGTCAAAACACCTTGTAC.

Comment on this clone: The genes are named according to mouse. From the germline J gene comes the end of the CDR3, since the read stops 1 residue before it. The chain uses TRBV3 and TRBJ2-2, with a weak D call TRBD1 (5 bases). Germline CDR1 and CDR2: SNHLY and FYNGKV (reference sequence). This CDR3 spans 14 amino acids. V lost 6 bases to trimming and J lost 4 bases, with 12 bases between them. The DNA read from the CDR3 is TGTGCCAGCAGACAACAGGCAAGCACCGGGCAGCTCTAC. This translates into CASRQQASTGQLY. The CDR3 as a whole reads CASRQQASTGQLYF.

Concerning this clone itself: Gene labels here are mouse ones. Read coverage stops 1 residue before the CDR3 terminus; the germline J gene supplies the remainder. V gene TRBV12-1 combines with J gene TRBJ2-3, with 11 bases lining up with TRBD2. This CDR3 has 14 residues. Germline V gene lookup returns CDR1 SGHSN and CDR2 HYEKVE. J gave up 3 bases and V 4 bases, and 2 bases lay outside the gene matches. The sequenced part of the CDR3 DNA is TGTGCCAGCTCCCGGGACTGGGGGGCAGAAACGCTGTAT. Translated: CASSRDWGAETLY. The whole CDR3 region reads CASSRDWGAETLYF.

As regards this clone: Gene names denote mouse genes. Read data end 1 residue before the CDR3 end; the end is taken from the germline J gene. V usage is TRBV23 and J usage is TRBJ2-5. The CDR3 totals 15 residues. Looked up from germline, CDR1 is KGHTA and CDR2 is FQNQQP. CDR3: CSSSQSGFNQDTQYF. CDR3 bases read: TGCTCCAGCAGTCAATCGGGGTTTAACCAAGACACCCAGTAC.

This clone counts as medium-sized (0.01 to 0.1%). Gene names denote mouse genes. The read halts 1 residue ahead of the CDR3 end, with the missing end drawn from the germline J gene. The chain has TRBV12-1 and TRBJ1-4; D ambiguous. Germline CDR1 is SGHSN and CDR2 is HYEKVE. The length of the CDR3 is 12 residues. V lost 6 bases and J 2 bases, leaving 6 bases between the germline ends. CDR3 amino acids: CASRESNERLFF. Partial CDR3 DNA: TGTGCCAGCCGGGAATCCAACGAAAGATTATTT.

This clone was seen just once. Genes here carry mouse names. The CDR3 extends 1 residue past the end of the read, so its final part is completed from the germline J gene. This chain joins TRBV4 and TRBJ2-2; no clear D. The CDR3 is 12 amino acids. V was pared by 6 bases and J by 5 bases, with 7 bases between. CDR1 and CDR2 (germline): LGHDT, YNNKQL (reference sequence). The CDR3 protein is CASSLRTGQLYF. The CDR3 bases that were read are TGTGCCAGCAGTCTCAGGACCGGGCAGCTCTAC.

This clone was observed a handful of times. Gene names and germline refer to mouse. The observed sequence ends 1 residue before the CDR3 terminus, with the missing tail filled in from the germline J gene. The chain joins TRBV12-2 to TRBJ2-7, with a tentative D call TRBD2 (5 bases). The V end lost 4 bases, the J end lost 4 bases, and 10 bases lay between the germline ends. The CDR3 extends over 12 amino acids. CDR1 and CDR2 (germline): SGHLS, HYDKME. Here the CDR3 reads CASSPTGYEQYF. CDR3 DNA (partial): TGTGCCAGCTCCCCAACTGGATATGAACAGTAC.

In the case of this clone: Gene names refer to mouse genes. The sequenced fragment ends 1 residue before the CDR3 boundary, so the rest is inferred from the germline J gene. This chain uses TRBV3 with TRBJ1-4; D is unclear. This CDR3 comprises 13 residues. V was clipped by 4 bases and J by 0 bases, with 3 bases between them. In germline, CDR1 is SNHLY, CDR2 FYNGKV (reference sequence). This CDR3 is CASSSVSNERLFF. The part of the CDR3 DNA that was read is TGTGCCAGCAGCTCTGTTTCCAACGAAAGATTATTT.

With respect to this clone: Mouse gene names apply. The CDR3: CASSLRGGDTQYF. The DNA read from the CDR3 is TGTGCAAGCAGCTTAAGGGGGGGAGACACCCAGTAC. The chain carries TRBV16 and TRBJ2-5, with D possibly being TRBD2 (7 bases). The read falls 1 residue short of the CDR3 end, and the missing part is taken from the germline J gene. The CDR3 sequence is 13 residues long. Germline V CDR1 and CDR2: SGHSA, FRNQAP. V lost 2 bases and J 5 bases, leaving 8 bases between the germline ends.

Comments on this clone: These gene names are mouse names. Sequencing ends 1 residue short of the CDR3 end; the germline J gene provides the rest. The chain employs TRBV13-2 and TRBJ2-7; D assignment may be TRBD1 or TRBD2 (5 bases each). V dropped 0 bases and J dropped 2 bases, with 9 bases sitting between them. Germline CDR1 is NNHNN and CDR2 is SYGAGS (reference sequence). This CDR3 has 14 residues. The CDR3 region is CASGDGPGAYEQYF. Partial CDR3 DNA: TGTGCCAGCGGTGATGGGCCGGGGGCCTATGAACAGTAC.

In its sample, this clone was seen once. Each gene name is a mouse one. From the germline J gene comes the end of the CDR3, since the read stops 1 residue before it. The sample has other DNA sequences that encode this CDR3 too. This sequence joins TRBV16 and TRBJ2-3; D is undetermined. Deletions cut 0 bases from V and 3 bases from J, with 4 bases between. The CDR3 totals 13 residues. Germline V gives CDR1 SGHSA, CDR2 FRNQAP. Partial CDR3 DNA: TGTGCAAGCAGCTTAGAGGGGGCAGAAACGCTGTAT. This codes for CASSLEGAETLY. The whole CDR3 protein is CASSLEGAETLYF.

In regard to this clone: The genes are named according to mouse. The read halts 1 residue ahead of the CDR3 end, with the missing end drawn from the germline J gene. The J gene is TRBJ2-4, the V gene TRBV26; D unclear. This CDR3 has 13 amino acids. Germline assignment: CDR1 KGHPV and CDR2 FQNQEV (reference sequence). With 7 bases removed from V and 0 bases from J, the gap between germline ends came to 8 bases. CDR3 loop: CASTPNSQNTLYF. The DNA read from the CDR3 is TGTGCCAGCACCCCCAATAGTCAAAACACCTTGTAC.

Regarding this clone: Here the gene names and germline are mouse. The read ends 1 residue before the CDR3 terminus; that terminus is restored from the germline J gene. The genes are TRBV5 and TRBJ2-4; D gene ambiguous. This CDR3 is 13 amino acids long. V gave up 0 bases and J gave up 5 bases, with 6 bases separating them. CDR1 and CDR2 from the germline V gene are LGHNA and YNLKQL (reference sequence). This chain's CDR3 is CASSQDRGNTLYF. The DNA read from the CDR3 is TGTGCCAGCAGCCAAGATCGGGGAAACACCTTGTAC.

Turning to this clone: Germline and genes here are mouse. CDR3 residues: CASSLGGNTLYF. The part of the CDR3 DNA that was read is TGTGCCAGCAGTCTCGGGGGAAACACCTTGTAC. This rearrangement joins TRBV26 to TRBJ2-4; D is perhaps TRBD1 or TRBD2 (5 bases each). The read ends 1 residue shy of where the CDR3 ends; the end is completed using the germline J gene. CDR3 length: 12 residues. V gave up 3 bases and J gave up 5 bases, with 6 bases separating them. Germline lookup yields CDR1 KGHPV and CDR2 FQNQEV (reference sequence). The full variable domain, completed using reference TRBV26 and TRBJ2-4, is NSKVIQTPRYLVKGQGQKAKMRCIPEKGHPVVFWYQQNKNNEFKFLINFQNQEVLQQIDMTEKRFSAECPSNSPCSLEIQSSEAGDSALYLCASSLGGNTLYFGAGTRLSVL.

This clone has just a few counts. Each gene name is a mouse one. The CDR3 is cut off 1 residue early in the read; its end comes from the germline J gene. This chain connects TRBV3 to TRBJ1-1, with D possibly being TRBD1 (6 bases). Germline V lookup: CDR1 SNHLY, CDR2 FYNGKV (reference sequence). The CDR3 length is 12 residues. V was cut by 0 bases and J by 8 bases, with 7 bases left in between. The covered CDR3 bases are TGTGCCAGCAGCTTAGCGGGGGCGGAAGTCTTC. The encoded protein is CASSLAGAEVF. From start to end, the CDR3 is CASSLAGAEVFF.

This clone is labeled as medium-sized. Gene names are the mouse ones. The read stops 1 residue short of the end of the CDR3; the missing end is completed from the germline J gene. V is TRBV26 and J is TRBJ1-1, with D perhaps matching TRBD1 (6 bases). With 5 bases removed from V and 3 bases from J, the gap between germline ends came to 10 bases. Germline lookup yields CDR1 KGHPV and CDR2 FQNQEV (reference sequence). The CDR3 loop spans 13 amino acids. The sequenced CDR3 bases are TGTGCCAGCAGTTACAGGGATTACACAGAAGTCTTC. Its translation: CASSYRDYTEVF. From start to end, the CDR3 is CASSYRDYTEVFF.

A note on this clone: Any gene name here is a mouse gene name. The read is 1 residue too short to cover the CDR3 end, so that end is filled in from the germline J gene. This sequence joins TRBV12-2 and TRBJ2-5, with D possibly being TRBD2 (6 bases). Trimming cost V 0 bases and J 3 bases, with 6 bases left between them. CDR1 is SGHLS, CDR2 HYDKME, per germline. The CDR3 runs to 13 residues. This chain's CDR3 is CASSLGLQDTQYF. The sequenced part of the CDR3 DNA is TGTGCCAGCTCTCTCGGACTGCAAGACACCCAGTAC.

This clone was seen once. The gene symbols are mouse symbols. Incomplete CDR3 DNA: TGTGCCAGCAGCTCGGGCTTCACAGAAGTCTTC. Translation gives CASSSGFTEVF. The CDR3, in full, reads CASSSGFTEVFF. This chain uses TRBV26 with TRBJ1-1; D is undetermined. Coverage ceases 1 residue before the CDR3 finishes, and the germline J gene fills in the end. Germline V gives CDR1 KGHPV, CDR2 FQNQEV (reference sequence). V was pared by 6 bases and J by 4 bases, with 9 bases between. This CDR3 is built from 12 residues.

This clone showed up just a few times. Gene names denote mouse genes. The CDR3 end lies 1 residue beyond the end of the read and is filled in from the germline J gene. This sequence joins TRBV20 and TRBJ2-7, with D unclear. Germline assignment: CDR1 GFQATS and CDR2 STVNSAI. The V end lost 3 bases, the J end lost 0 bases, and 6 bases lay between the germline ends. The CDR3 spans 12 residues. CDR3 sequence reads: CGARDISYEQYF. Partial CDR3 DNA: TGTGGTGCTAGAGACATCTCCTATGAACAGTAC.

As to this clone: Gene and germline names: mouse. The observed sequence ends 1 residue before the CDR3 terminus, with the missing tail filled in from the germline J gene. The genes are TRBV12-2 and TRBJ2-2; D is possibly TRBD1 (5 bases). V lost 2 bases and J 2 bases, leaving 8 bases between the germline ends. This CDR3 has 14 amino acids. The germline V gene has CDR1 SGHLS and CDR2 HYDKME. The part of the CDR3 DNA that was read is TGTGCCAGCTCTCCGGCAGGGAACACCGGGCAGCTCTAC. Amino acid sequence: CASSPAGNTGQLY. From start to end, the CDR3 is CASSPAGNTGQLYF.

The table lists this clone with a few counts. Gene and germline names: mouse. The read comes to an end 1 residue before the CDR3 does, leaving the germline J gene to fill in the end. The chain links TRBV26 to TRBJ1-4; D is unclear. Trimming pared 3 bases from V and 4 bases from J, leaving 6 bases between. This CDR3 region has 13 residues. Germline V gene sequence: CDR1 KGHPV, CDR2 FQNQEV (reference sequence). CDR3 bases read: TGTGCCAGCAGTCTTAACAGCAACGAAAGATTATTT. Protein sequence: CASSLNSNERLF. The whole CDR3 sequence reads CASSLNSNERLFF.

About this clone itself: Gene names are mouse gene names. Read coverage stops 1 residue before the CDR3 terminus; the germline J gene supplies the remainder. V gene TRBV13-1 combines with J gene TRBJ1-2; D is uncertain. CDR1 and CDR2 (germline): NSHNY, SYGAGN. The CDR3 loop spans 15 amino acids. V dropped 0 bases and J dropped 0 bases, with 9 bases sitting between them. The CDR3 bases that were read are TGTGCCAGCAGTGATGCCTCGACGGCAAACTCCGACTACACC. Protein: CASSDASTANSDYT. The CDR3, in full, reads CASSDASTANSDYTF.

Turning to this clone: Mouse gene names and germline throughout. The read gets to within 1 residue of the CDR3 end, and the germline J gene fills in the rest. The V gene is TRBV12-1, the J gene TRBJ2-7; the match to TRBD2 covers 9 bases. The CDR3 has 13 residues. The ends lost 6 bases at V and 4 bases at J; junction bases unmatched: 6. Germline assignment: CDR1 SGHSN and CDR2 HYEKVE. The CDR3 spells CASSYGTGYEQYF. The sequenced CDR3 bases are TGTGCCAGCAGTTACGGGACTGGGTATGAACAGTAC.

On this clone: All gene names here are mouse names. With the read ending 1 residue before the CDR3 end, the germline J gene is used to fill in that end. The chain is built from TRBV13-2 and TRBJ2-1; 7 nucleotides match TRBD2. The germline V gene encodes CDR1 NNHNN and CDR2 SYGAGS (reference sequence). This CDR3 contains 14 residues. With V trimmed by 3 bases and J by 1 base, 1 base remained unmatched. The sequenced CDR3 bases are TGTGCCAGCGGTGGGGGACTGAACTATGCTGAGCAGTTC. Translation gives CASGGGLNYAEQF. In full, the CDR3 reads CASGGGLNYAEQFF.

Regarding this clone: Gene names are the mouse ones. Coverage ceases 1 residue before the CDR3 finishes, and the germline J gene fills in the end. V usage is TRBV13-2 and J usage is TRBJ2-4; the D gene is possibly TRBD2 (6 bases). The CDR3 sequence is 16 residues long. From germline, CDR1 is NNHNN and CDR2 SYGAGS (reference sequence). Trimming cost V 1 base and J 2 bases, with 14 bases left between them. CDR3 bases read: TGTGCCAGCGGTGATCTCTGGGGAAGGGTTCAAAACACCTTGTAC. Translation gives CASGDLWGRVQNTLY. The entire CDR3 is CASGDLWGRVQNTLYF.

Comment on this clone: Genes and germline are mouse. The missing CDR3 end, 1 residue past where the read stops, is filled in from the germline J gene. The chain has TRBV12-1 and TRBJ2-7; TRBD2 matches at 11 bases. Unmatched junction bases numbered 6, after V lost 2 bases and J lost 7 bases. From germline, CDR1 is SGHSN and CDR2 HYEKVE. The CDR3 runs 14 residues. The CDR3 protein is CASSPTGGAREQYF. The CDR3 bases that were read are TGTGCCAGCTCTCCCACTGGGGGGGCGCGGGAACAGTAC.